This T cell receptor (beta chain) stems from a study of T cell responses to AZD1222 COVID-19 vaccine. About this clone itself: What it binds is not known.

Sequenced by immunoSEQ multiplex PCR; TCRdb stores in-frame clones only, minus some. Of 100,000 to 150,000 clones in the sample, roughly 89% were seen once. The germline CDR1 and CDR2 sequences are ENHRY and SYGVKD. CDR3 length: 13 residues. V lost 6 bases and J lost 9, with 17 bases in between. General study results and limits: As reported, nearly half of all spike-specific TCRs target variant regions that are unmutated. The number of AZD1222 recipients seropositive at baseline was only five or six. A mostly white British donor set with more females was recruited, and clonal diversity was possibly underestimated. Repertoire sampling happened only post peak T cell response.

The rearrangement links TRBV10-3 to TRBJ1-2; weak D call: TRBD1 (6 bases). The TCR sequence derives from an adult in good health. The specimen comprised peripheral blood, sampled on day 0 of AZD1222 vaccination. The CDR3 bases are TGTGCCATCAGGGGGGCGGAAGGCCCAAGCTACACCTTC. Residues: CAIRGAEGPSYTF.